The 32 T cell receptor beta chains given below trace back to one sample, sequenced in a study of blood T cell repertoires in COVID-19. The data were produced by immunoSEQ multiplex PCR, yet TCRdb's version contains in-frame clones alone and is incomplete. Found here are approximately 280,000 clones, approximately 90% of them singletons; the top ten hold roughly 4.8%. The material sequenced was peripheral blood. The receptor set was obtained from a man aged 40-55 years with acute or convalescent COVID-19.

This sequence joins TRBV5-1 and TRBJ2-7; 10 nucleotides line up with TRBD1. This CDR3 comprises 13 residues. V shed 4 bases, J shed 7 bases, and the junction held 5 bases outside the gene matches. In germline, CDR1 is SGHRS, CDR2 YFSETQ. The chain's CDR3 is CASSRDRGFEQYF. The DNA of the CDR3 is TGCGCCAGCAGCCGGGACAGGGGCTTTGAGCAGTACTTC.

This clone was recorded once. V usage is TRBV7-2 and J usage is TRBJ1-2, with 8 nucleotides matching TRBD1. Unmatched junction bases numbered 5, after V lost 3 bases and J lost 8 bases. The CDR3 is made up of 13 amino acids. Per the germline V gene, CDR1 is SGHTA and CDR2 is FQGNSA. In nucleotides, the CDR3 is TGTGCCAGCAGCTTTCGGACAGGGACCGGCTACACCTTC. It is translated as CASSFRTGTGYTF.

The chain combines TRBV24-1 with TRBJ1-3; 9 positions match TRBD1. V was pared by 5 bases and J by 6 bases, with 7 bases of the junction left unmatched. This CDR3 contains 15 residues. CDR1 KGHDR and CDR2 SFDVKD come from the germline V gene. This chain's CDR3 is CATSVHRGHKNTIYF. CDR3 in DNA: TGTGCCACCAGTGTCCACAGGGGGCATAAAAACACCATATATTTT.

V usage is TRBV3-1 (or the pseudogene TRBV3-2) and J usage is TRBJ1-6, with a weak D call TRBD1 (6 bases). CDR1 LGHDT and CDR2 YNNKEL come from the germline V gene (reference sequence). V dropped 4 bases and J dropped 5 bases, with 18 bases sitting between them. CDR3 length: 17 residues. This chain's CDR3 is CASSPRQGPVNNSPLHF. In DNA, the CDR3 is TGTGCCAGCAGCCCTCGGCAGGGGCCCGTCAATAATTCACCCCTCCACTTT.

The CDR3 is CASSLGLAGFYNEQFF. The CDR3 DNA follows: TGCGCCAGCAGCTTGGGACTAGCGGGCTTCTACAATGAGCAGTTCTTC. V is TRBV5-1 and J is TRBJ2-1; 10 bases line up with TRBD2. The CDR3 has 16 residues. V shed 0 bases, J shed 3 bases, and the junction held 3 bases outside the gene matches. From germline, CDR1 is SGHRS and CDR2 YFSETQ.

The chain employs TRBV3-1 (or the pseudogene TRBV3-2) and TRBJ1-2; 7 nucleotides line up with TRBD1. J was trimmed by 4 bases and V by 5 bases; bases with no gene match: 4. The V gene's germline CDR1 is LGHDT and CDR2 YNNKEL (reference sequence). The CDR3 runs to 13 residues. The chain's CDR3 is CASSKRDSYGYTF. DNA of the CDR3: TGTGCCAGCAGCAAACGGGACAGCTATGGCTACACCTTC.

Regarding this clone: Other DNA sequences in the sample encode the same CDR3. V gene TRBV19 combines with J gene TRBJ1-2; D remains ambiguous. The CDR3 contains 15 residues. Germline V gives CDR1 LNHDA, CDR2 SQIVND (reference sequence). Trimming removed 3 bases at V and 1 base at J, with 12 bases between. The CDR3 here is CASSIAGRGNYGYTF. The CDR3 nucleotides are TGTGCCAGTAGTATTGCCGGGCGGGGTAACTATGGCTACACCTTC. Based on the CDR3 plus reference TRBV19 and TRBJ1-2, the full variable domain is DGGITQSPKYLFRKEGQNVTLSCEQNLNHDAMYWYRQDPGQGLRLIYYSQIVNDFQKGDIAEGYSVSREKKESFPLTVTSAQKNPTAFYLCASSIAGRGNYGYTFGSGTRLTVV.

The chain couples TRBV2 to TRBJ1-5; D ambiguous. The V gene lost 4 bases and the J gene lost 7 bases, with 11 bases spanning the gap. The germline gives CDR1 SNHLY, CDR2 FYNNEI. CDR3 length: 13 residues. The CDR3 DNA follows: TGTGCCAGCAGTGGCGGAGTTATACAGCCCCAGCATTTT. This encodes CASSGGVIQPQHF.

The J gene is TRBJ1-2, the V gene TRBV6-1, with D perhaps TRBD1 (6 bases). Trimming left V 4 bases short and J 5 bases short, with 23 bases between. The germline gives CDR1 MNHNS, CDR2 SASEGT. The CDR3 has 17 amino acids. The CDR3: CASSGERDTMFFYGYTF. The CDR3 DNA reads as TGTGCCAGCAGTGGAGAAAGGGACACCATGTTCTTTTATGGCTACACCTTC.

The chain employs TRBV6-6 and TRBJ1-5, with D unclear. The CDR3 extends over 15 amino acids. V was clipped by 6 bases and J by 1 base, with 13 bases between them. The V gene's germline CDR1 is MNHNY and CDR2 SVGAGI (reference sequence). CDR3 sequence: CASRVRGESNQPQHF. CDR3 coding DNA: TGTGCCAGCAGGGTTAGAGGAGAAAGCAATCAGCCCCAGCATTTT.

This chain joins TRBV9 and TRBJ2-1, with TRBD2 identical over 8 bases. CDR1 is SGDLS and CDR2 is YYNGEE in the germline V gene. The CDR3 spans 15 residues. The trim removed 1 base at V and 2 bases at J, leaving 2 bases unmatched. DNA of the CDR3: TGTGCCAGCAGCGTATGGCGGGGGGCCTACAATGAGCAGTTCTTC. Translated, it gives CASSVWRGAYNEQFF.

J is TRBJ2-1 and V is TRBV12-5; 7 positions match TRBD1. V was pared by 6 bases and J by 7 bases, with 9 bases of the junction left unmatched. There are 14 residues in the CDR3. Germline lookup yields CDR1 LGHNT and CDR2 FRNRAP. The chain's CDR3 is CASGGQLLLNEQFF. As DNA, the CDR3 is TGTGCTAGTGGGGGACAGCTTCTATTGAATGAGCAGTTCTTC.

V and J are TRBV5-6 and TRBJ1-4, with unresolved D. Germline loops: CDR1 SGHDT, CDR2 YYEEEE. The CDR3 extends over 14 amino acids. V was pared by 7 bases and J by 4 bases, with 14 bases between. CDR3 loop: CASFSRGINEKLFF. The DNA for the CDR3 is TGTGCCAGCTTCTCCCGGGGTATTAATGAAAAACTGTTTTTT.

Only a few counts were recorded for this clone. The genes are TRBV11-2 and TRBJ1-1; D is ambiguous. CDR1 is SGHAT and CDR2 is FQNNGV in the germline V gene. This CDR3 has 15 amino acids. Between the trimmed V and J ends, which lost 1 base and 4 bases, there was a span of 13 bases. The CDR3 sequence is CASSLAGRFGTEAFF. CDR3 nucleotide sequence: TGTGCCAGCAGCTTAGCCGGGAGATTTGGCACTGAAGCTTTCTTT.

V gene TRBV6-5 combines with J gene TRBJ2-7; possible D gene TRBD2, 6 bases. This CDR3 contains 13 residues. Trimming removed 6 bases at V and 5 bases at J, with 14 bases between. CDR1 MNHEY and CDR2 SVGAGI come from the germline V gene. CDR3 region: CASSLGRENEQYF. DNA of the CDR3: TGTGCCAGCAGCCTAGGGCGGGAAAACGAGCAGTACTTC.

This clone was seen a single time. The rearrangement links TRBV18 to TRBJ1-5, with TRBD1 matching over 7 bases. The CDR3 contains 15 residues. The trim removed 0 bases at V and 5 bases at J, leaving 4 bases unmatched. Looked up from germline, CDR1 is KGHSH and CDR2 is LQKENI. DNA of the CDR3: TGTGCCAGCTCACCACCGGGGACAGCCTATCAGCCCCAGCATTTT. Amino acid sequence: CASSPPGTAYQPQHF.

This sequence joins TRBV6-5 and TRBJ1-2, with 9 positions matching TRBD1. This CDR3 comprises 13 residues. Germline values: CDR1 MNHEY, CDR2 SVGAGI. V gave up 6 bases and J gave up 8 bases; unmatched junction bases: 7. This CDR3 reads CASRDRGAWGYTF. DNA for the CDR3: TGTGCCAGCAGAGACAGGGGGGCCTGGGGCTACACCTTC.

This chain connects TRBV5-1 to TRBJ2-7, with 7 bases identical to TRBD2. Germline-derived CDR1 and CDR2 are SGHRS and YFSETQ. V lost 3 bases, J lost 6 bases, and 12 bases stayed unmatched. This CDR3 has 15 residues. In DNA, the CDR3 is TGCGCCAGCAGCTCTTTAGCGGGCGTACGGAGCGAGCAGTACTTC. Protein product: CASSSLAGVRSEQYF.

This chain's CDR3 is CASSLGPGNEQFF. CDR3 sequence (DNA): TGTGCCAGCAGCTTAGGACCGGGCAATGAGCAGTTCTTC. V and J are TRBV11-2 and TRBJ2-1; unclear D gene. The germline V gene has CDR1 SGHAT and CDR2 FQNNGV. Between the trimmed V and J ends, which lost 1 base and 6 bases, there was a span of 7 bases. The CDR3 loop spans 13 amino acids.

The chain is built from TRBV6-4 and TRBJ2-3; tentatively, D is TRBD2 (7 bases). Trimming removed 4 bases from V and 1 base from J, with 12 bases in between. The germline V gene encodes CDR1 MRHNA and CDR2 SNTAGT. The CDR3 has 15 amino acids. The CDR3 nucleotides are TGTGCCAGCAGTGTGGGGGGGCGCGGCACAGATACGCAGTATTTT. The encoded protein is CASSVGGRGTDTQYF.

The J gene is TRBJ1-3, the V gene TRBV10-3; 8 positions agree with TRBD1. The CDR3 is 19 amino acids. CDR1 is ENHRY and CDR2 is SYGVKD in the germline V gene. The V and J ends lost 0 bases and 0 bases, in that order; junction bases with no gene match: 10. CDR3 sequence (DNA): TGTGCCATCAGTGAGTCTCTTTTATCAGGGGGCATCTCTGGAAACACCATATATTTT. It translates to CAISESLLSGGISGNTIYF.

The chain has TRBV9 and TRBJ1-2; D not resolved. Germline CDR1 SGDLS, CDR2 YYNGEE. Trimming pared 3 bases from V and 1 base from J, leaving 10 bases between. CDR3 length: 14 residues. The CDR3 DNA is TGTGCCAGCAGCGCCATACCGGTTAACTATGGCTACACCTTC. Translation: CASSAIPVNYGYTF.

This chain joins TRBV5-1 and TRBJ2-7; 9 bases map to TRBD2. J gave up 4 bases and V 2 bases, and 7 bases lay outside the gene matches. CDR3 length: 15 amino acids. Germline-derived CDR1 and CDR2 are SGHRS and YFSETQ. CDR3 residues: CASSFRLAVDYEQYF. The CDR3 DNA sequence: TGCGCCAGCAGCTTCCGACTAGCGGTGGATTACGAGCAGTACTTC.

This chain joins TRBV5-6 and TRBJ1-1, with 9 bases that match TRBD1. CDR1 is SGHDT and CDR2 is YYEEEE in the germline V gene. Germline trimming cut 3 bases from V and 5 bases from J; bases unmatched to any gene: 8. The CDR3 has 15 residues. Here the CDR3 DNA reads TGTGCCAGCAGCTCGACACAGGGGGCGAGTACTGAAGCTTTCTTT. Its protein product is CASSSTQGASTEAFF.

The chain recombines TRBV6-5 with TRBJ1-1, with unresolved D. Trimming removed 8 bases at V and 8 bases at J, with 21 bases between. This CDR3 has 14 amino acids. Germline CDR1 and CDR2: MNHEY and SVGAGI. CDR3 amino acids: CASWRTEGMVEAFF. The DNA of the CDR3 is TGTGCCAGCTGGCGCACAGAAGGTATGGTGGAAGCTTTCTTT.

V and J are TRBV9 and TRBJ1-4, with 9 bases fitting TRBD1. The CDR3 sequence is 14 residues long. CDR1 and CDR2 (germline): SGDLS, YYNGEE. V gave up 4 bases and J gave up 7 bases; unmatched junction bases: 5. In nucleotides, the CDR3 is TGTGCCAGCAGCTGGACAGGGGCCGGTGAAAAACTGTTTTTT. Protein sequence: CASSWTGAGEKLFF. The full variable domain, its missing parts supplied by reference TRBV9 and TRBJ1-4, is DSGVTQTPKHLITATGQRVTLRCSPRSGDLSVYWYQQSLDQGLQFLIQYYNGEERAKGNILERFSAQQFPDLHSELNLSSLELGDSALYFCASSWTGAGEKLFFGSGTQLSVL.

The rearrangement joins TRBV7-2 to TRBJ2-3; D is possibly TRBD2 (7 bases). The germline V and J ends were trimmed by 1 base and 4 bases, with 12 bases remaining between them. CDR3 size: 15 residues. In germline, CDR1 is SGHTA, CDR2 FQGNSA. The CDR3 nucleotides read TGTGCCAGCAGCTTAGGTGGGGGGGCCCCAGATACGCAGTATTTT. Its translation: CASSLGGGAPDTQYF.

The chain is built from TRBV5-5 and TRBJ1-2, with TRBD1 matching over 8 bases. The CDR3 contains 15 residues. CDR1 SGHKS and CDR2 YYEKEE come from the germline V gene (reference sequence). V gave up 2 bases and J gave up 8 bases; unmatched junction bases: 11. Here the CDR3 DNA reads TGTGCCAGCAGCTTCCTTCCCAGGGCAGGGGGCGGCTACACCTTC. Translating gives CASSFLPRAGGGYTF.

The chain is built from TRBV7-2 and TRBJ2-7, with 9 bases matching TRBD1. This CDR3 spans 15 amino acids. Germline V CDR1 and CDR2: SGHTA, FQGNSA. After removal of 5 bases from V and 4 bases from J, the junction contained 9 bases not matched to a gene. The CDR3 DNA follows: TGTGCCAGCAGCACACAGACAGGGGGTCGGTACGAGCAGTACTTC. Translated, it gives CASSTQTGGRYEQYF.

This rearrangement joins TRBV28 to TRBJ1-5; D remains unclear. CDR1 is MDHEN and CDR2 is SYDVKM in the germline V gene. Between the trimmed V and J ends, which lost 5 bases and 3 bases, there was a span of 11 bases. The CDR3 runs to 14 residues. DNA for the CDR3: TGTGCCAGCAGTCTTACAGCTTTCAATCAGCCCCAGCATTTT. Its protein is CASSLTAFNQPQHF.

The V gene is TRBV7-6, the J gene TRBJ1-1; the D is unclear. The V gene lost 5 bases and the J gene lost 2 bases, with 15 bases spanning the gap. Germline CDR1 is SGHVS and CDR2 is FNYEAQ. CDR3 length: 15 amino acids. This chain's CDR3 is CASSILSGLNTEAFF. The DNA for the CDR3 is TGTGCCAGCAGCATCCTAAGCGGGTTAAACACTGAAGCTTTCTTT.

A word on this clone: The junction shows a germline mismatch at one end, possibly a read error. This sequence joins TRBV3-1 (or the pseudogene TRBV3-2) and TRBJ1-2; TRBD1 matches 8 bases. Per germline, CDR1 LGHDT and CDR2 YNNKEL (reference sequence). The CDR3 spans 15 residues. The CDR3 bases are TGTGCCAGCAGTCAAGGACAGGGTTGGTTCTATGGCTACACCTTC. Translation gives CASSQGQGWFYGYTF.